Presented here are 29 T cell receptor beta chains from one specimen sequenced in a study of tumor-infiltrating lymphocytes in primary liver carcinoma. It was from approximately 20-30 mg of unsorted bulk tissue that RNA and DNA were co-extracted. The template, 500 ng total RNA, yielded TCR beta cDNA made with a constant-region primer. Generation of the TCR beta libraries relied on three nested multiplex PCR rounds using slightly modified ARM-PCR. The first two PCR rounds used TRBV1-TRBV30 primers with a Cbeta primer, around 10 cycles each. TCRdb reprocessed the multiplex PCR reads via MiXCR and lists one record per CDR3 protein. Counted here are approximately 74,000 distinct CDR3 sequences, over 55% occurring once; the ten biggest clones make up roughly 13%. The sample consisted of liver tumor tissue from sampling region 4. Subset indicated: tumor region T4, right-lateral pole. The receptors shown here come from a woman aged 60 to 75 with primary liver carcinoma and hepatitis B virus infection.

By proportion, this clonotype is medium-sized. The rearrangement links TRBV6-2 or TRBV6-3 to TRBJ1-1; D perhaps matches TRBD1 (5 bases). V gave up 7 bases and J gave up 1 base, with 10 bases separating them. Germline CDR1 and CDR2: MNHEY and SVGEGT. This CDR3 has 13 residues. The CDR3 DNA sequence: TGTGCCAGCACTGCGACAGCGAACACTGAAGCTTTCTTT. Its protein is CASTATANTEAFF.

This clonotype qualifies as medium-sized. The chain employs TRBV11-2 and TRBJ2-1; the match to TRBD1 covers 12 bases. The CDR3 is made up of 15 amino acids. V was clipped by 3 bases and J by 7 bases; unmatched bases: 4. Germline CDR1 and CDR2: SGHAT and FQNNGV. Written as DNA, the CDR3 is TGTGCCAGCAGCTTCGGGACAGGGGGCACGAATGAGCAGTTCTTC. Its protein product is CASSFGTGGTNEQFF.

In the case of this clonotype: One end of the junction fails to match germline, which may point to a read error. CDR3 sequence (DNA): TGTGCCAGCATGCCCCGTCGGGGGGCGCAGACCACTGGAGCTTTCTTT. Its protein is CASMPRRGAQTTGAFF. This chain uses TRBV6-5 with TRBJ1-1, with D possibly matching TRBD1 (6 bases). The germline CDR1 and CDR2 sequences are MNHEY and SVGAGI. This CDR3 has 16 amino acids.

In regard to this clonotype: The junction differs from germline at one of its ends, possibly a read error. The V gene is TRBV4-2, the J gene TRBJ2-7, with 8 bases identical to TRBD2. Looked up from germline, CDR1 is LGHNA and CDR2 is YNFKEQ. The CDR3 length is 15 residues. CDR3 region: CASSRATSASYEQYF. CDR3 in DNA: TGTGCCAGCAGCCGAGCGACTAGCGCCTCCTACGAACAGTACTTC.

The table lists this clonotype with many counts. This chain joins TRBV29-1 and TRBJ2-2; D perhaps matches TRBD1 (5 bases). From germline, CDR1 is SQVTM and CDR2 ANQGSEA. V was trimmed by 7 bases and J by 5 bases, leaving 11 bases between them. The CDR3 runs 12 residues. CDR3 in DNA: TGCAGCGGGCGCGACAGAACCGGGGAGCTGTTTTTT. Its protein product is CSGRDRTGELFF.

This clonotype was found many times. The chain joins TRBV4-1 to TRBJ2-5; D not resolved. Germline assignment: CDR1 MGHRA and CDR2 YSYEKL. Trimming left V 0 bases short and J 2 bases short, with 16 bases between. The CDR3 contains 17 residues. CDR3 region: CASSQDLTRLVQETQYF. The CDR3 coding sequence is TGCGCCAGCAGCCAAGATCTCACTCGACTGGTACAAGAGACCCAGTACTTC.

The CDR3 sequence: CASSFRGSALTDTQYF. As DNA, the CDR3 is TGTGCCAGCAGTTTTAGAGGAAGCGCGTTAACAGATACGCAGTATTTT. J is TRBJ2-3 and V is TRBV28, with D hard to call. The V and J ends lost 3 bases and 3 bases respectively, with 16 bases between them. Germline V gene data show CDR1 as MDHEN and CDR2 as SYDVKM. The CDR3 extends over 16 amino acids.

Details on this clonotype: A read error is likely, as this CDR3 ends without the conserved phenylalanine or tryptophan. It is unclear where the CDR3 begins or ends on the DNA, so no DNA is shown, and the CDR3 is as TCRdb lists it. V and J are TRBV10-3 and TRBJ2-7; no DNA check was done on the table's D call, TRBD1. Germline CDR1 reads ENHRY; CDR2 reads SYGVKD. The CDR3 totals 13 residues, both ends included. The CDR3 is CAISEQGAYEPYI.

Remarks on this clonotype: At one end the junction does not follow the germline gene, possibly because of a read error. CDR3: CSAVTAQETQYF. The CDR3 bases are TGTAGCGCGGTGACGGCTCAAGAGACCCAGTACTTC. The J gene is TRBJ2-5, the V gene TRBV29-1; TRBD2 is a possible D gene (5 bases). CDR1 and CDR2 (germline): SQVTM, ANQGSEA. This CDR3 contains 12 residues.

This clonotype was detected ten times or more. The rearrangement links TRBV4-2 to TRBJ1-1; D not certain. V was shortened by 3 bases and J by 6 bases, with 14 bases between the two germline ends. The CDR3 has 14 amino acids. Germline CDR1 LGHNA, CDR2 YNFKEQ. The CDR3 DNA reads TGTGCCAGCAGCCAGATGGGCAGCGGCGCTGAAGCTTTCTTT. Residues: CASSQMGSGAEAFF.

In this sample, this clonotype turned up once. This sequence may be a read error, since a much larger clone differs from it by one base. The chain uses TRBV21-1 and TRBJ2-2; TRBD1, as called in the table, went unchecked against the DNA. TRBV21-1 is annotated as a pseudogene. The CDR3 covers 16 residues. The CDR3 nucleotides are TGTGGCAGCAGCAAAGCATGGCCAGGGATTTGGCGGGAGCTGTTTTTT. It is translated as CGSSKAWPGIWRELFF.

A word on this clonotype: The CDR3 does not end in the conserved phenylalanine or tryptophan, so this is likely a read error. This chain links TRBV11-2 with TRBJ1-2; the D gene is possibly TRBD1 (5 bases). Germline CDR1 is SGHAT and CDR2 is FQNNGV. The length of the CDR3 is 12 residues. CDR3: CASILDSVGYTI. In DNA form, the CDR3 reads TGTGCCAGCATCTTAGACAGCGTCGGCTACACCATC.

The chain recombines TRBV29-1 with TRBJ1-2; TRBD1 matches at 7 bases. V gave up 7 bases and J gave up 4 bases; unmatched junction bases: 6. The V gene's germline CDR1 is SQVTM and CDR2 ANQGSEA. The CDR3 is made up of 12 amino acids. CDR3 nucleotide sequence: TGCAGCGATGAGGACAGGACCTATGGCTACACCTTC. It encodes CSDEDRTYGYTF.

The chain links TRBV11-2 to TRBJ2-7; possibly TRBD1 for D (5 bases). The CDR3 is made up of 14 amino acids. Trimming took off 11 bases at V and 2 bases at J, with 19 bases between the two ends. Germline values: CDR1 SGHAT, CDR2 FQNNGV. As DNA, the CDR3 is TGTGCCGACAGCTTTACCGGTATAACCTACGAGCAGTACTTC. Its translation is CADSFTGITYEQYF.

Points on this clonotype: Possible read error: a much larger clone is one base away. The chain recombines TRBV30 with TRBJ1-6; no definite D call. CDR1 and CDR2 (germline): GTSNPN, SVGIG (reference sequence). The CDR3 loop spans 13 amino acids. CDR3 sequence reads: CAWSLSGESPLRF. CDR3 DNA sequence: TGTGCCTGGAGTCTCAGCGGCGAGTCACCCCTCCGCTTT.

Worth noting for this clonotype: One junction end does not reproduce the germline sequence, and a read error may be involved. This chain uses TRBV6-5 with TRBJ1-5; possibly TRBD1 for D (5 bases). CDR1 is MNHEY, CDR2 SVGAGI, per germline. This CDR3 is built from 14 residues. The DNA of the CDR3 is TGTGCCGGCAGTTACACGGGGCTGGGTCAGCCCCAGCATTTT. This codes for CAGSYTGLGQPQHF.

Details on this clonotype: A much larger clone lies one base from this, so it may be a read error. The chain is built from TRBV14 and TRBJ2-5, with no clear D. This CDR3 comprises 13 residues. CDR1 SGHDN and CDR2 FVKESK come from the germline V gene. V shed 8 bases and J shed 4 bases, with 14 bases lying between them. CDR3 residues: CASGPGHGETQYF. DNA for the CDR3: TGTGCCAGCGGCCCCGGGCATGGAGAGACCCAGTACTTC.

V is TRBV5-4 and J is TRBJ2-1; D tentatively fits TRBD1 or TRBD2 (5 bases each). V lost 3 bases and J lost 5, with 9 bases in between. This CDR3 has 13 residues. Germline V gene sequence: CDR1 SGHNT, CDR2 YYREEE (reference sequence). CDR3 protein: CASSSGLDNEQFF. The CDR3 region has the DNA TGTGCCAGCAGCTCGGGGCTAGACAATGAGCAGTTCTTC.

Regarding this clonotype: This sequence may be a read error, since a much larger clone differs from it by one base. The CDR3 spells CSVPGQGADMQYF. Written as DNA, the CDR3 is TGCAGCGTTCCGGGACAGGGGGCAGATATGCAGTATTTT. V usage is TRBV29-1 and J usage is TRBJ2-3, with 12 bases matching TRBD1. Germline V CDR1 and CDR2: SQVTM, ANQGSEA. The CDR3 consists of 13 residues.

Of note for this clonotype: Sequence at one end of the junction differs from germline and may be a read error. The chain links TRBV6-1 to TRBJ2-6; D may be TRBD1 (5 bases). Germline CDR1 reads MNHNS; CDR2 reads SASEGT. CDR3 length: 14 residues. The CDR3 DNA reads TGTGCCAGTAGTGACAGCTCTGGGGCCTACGTCCTGACTTTC. This translates into CASSDSSGAYVLTF.

Comment on this clonotype: The junction departs from the called germline gene at one end, perhaps through a read error. The chain links TRBV6-5 to TRBJ2-7; no clear D gene. CDR3 length equals 15 residues. Looked up from germline, CDR1 is MNHEY and CDR2 is SVGAGI. The CDR3 protein is CASSHPPARSYEQNF. The DNA for the CDR3 is TGTGCCAGCAGTCACCCGCCAGCCCGCTCCTACGAGCAGAACTTC.

Regarding this clonotype: This could be a read error, since a much larger clone is one nucleotide away. The V gene is TRBV28, the J gene TRBJ2-2, with D perhaps TRBD2 (6 bases). V was trimmed by 3 bases and J by 5 bases, leaving 13 bases between them. Germline V lookup: CDR1 MDHEN, CDR2 SYDVKM. The CDR3 extends over 15 amino acids. The CDR3 DNA reads TGTGCCAGCAGTTTGCAAGGACGGGGGACCGGGGAGCTGTTTTTT. Residues: CASSLQGRGTGELFF.

On this clonotype: An end of the junction does not agree with germline; a read error may underlie this. This sequence joins TRBV13 and TRBJ2-1, with D possibly being TRBD2 (6 bases). Germline values: CDR1 PRHDT, CDR2 FYEKMQ (reference sequence). CDR3 length equals 16 residues. The CDR3 DNA reads TGTGTCAGCAGCTTCTTTGGGACTTGCGGGATCAATGAGCAGTTCTTC. Translating it yields CVSSFFGTCGINEQFF.

A word on this clonotype: One end of the junction fails to match germline, which may point to a read error. This sequence joins TRBV10-3 and TRBJ2-5; the match to TRBD2 covers 7 bases. From germline, CDR1 is ENHRY and CDR2 SYGVKD. The CDR3 is 14 amino acids. CDR3 in DNA: TGTGCCGTCAGTGGGGAACTAGCGACGGAGACCCAGTACTTC. This sequence encodes CAVSGELATETQYF.

This clonotype was seen a handful of times. This may be a read error: a much more frequent sequence differs by one nucleotide. The V call is TRBV10-3, the J call TRBJ1-2, with a possible D match to TRBD1 (5 bases). Germline assignment: CDR1 ENHRY and CDR2 SYGVKD. The CDR3 extends over 14 amino acids. The CDR3, as DNA: TGTGCCATCAGTGAGATGACAGTCGGAAATGGCTGCACCTTC. It encodes CAISEMTVGNGCTF.

Note on this clonotype: The DNA is left out, because the CDR3 cannot be placed on it with certainty; the CDR3 is given as TCRdb lists it. This chain joins TRBV29-1 and TRBJ2-5; the table's D call, TRBD1, was not checked against the DNA. Germline values: CDR1 SQVTM, CDR2 ANQGSEA. The CDR3 is 15 residues long, ends included. The CDR3 sequence is CSVGEGTGEQETQCF.

Concerning this clonotype: A much larger clone sits a single nucleotide away, making a read error possible. The V and J genes are TRBV28 and TRBJ1-3; D is unclear. The ends were cut back, 5 bases at V and 0 bases at J, with 8 bases in the middle. This CDR3 is 14 amino acids long. The germline V gene has CDR1 MDHEN and CDR2 SYDVKM. In nucleotides, the CDR3 is TGTGCCAGCAGTCTCGACGTCTCTGGAAACACCATATATTTT. Amino acid sequence: CASSLDVSGNTIYF.

This clonotype was picked up a small number of times. This chain links TRBV10-3 with TRBJ2-7, with D possibly matching TRBD1 (7 bases). This CDR3 spans 13 amino acids. The V end lost 10 bases, the J end lost 6 bases, and 19 bases lay between the germline ends. Per germline, CDR1 ENHRY and CDR2 SYGVKD. The CDR3 DNA reads TGTGCCACCACGGGCACCCAGGGGGGCGAGCAGTACTTC. It is translated as CATTGTQGGEQYF.

As to this clonotype: Compared with germline, one end of the junction differs, possibly owing to a read error. This rearrangement joins TRBV11-3 to TRBJ2-1; 7 bases are a match to TRBD2. CDR1 SGHNT and CDR2 YENEEA come from the germline V gene. The CDR3 sequence is 17 residues long. The CDR3 is CANSLGRGEWGVNEHFF. The CDR3 DNA reads as TGTGCCAACAGCTTAGGTCGGGGGGAGTGGGGTGTCAATGAGCATTTCTTC.